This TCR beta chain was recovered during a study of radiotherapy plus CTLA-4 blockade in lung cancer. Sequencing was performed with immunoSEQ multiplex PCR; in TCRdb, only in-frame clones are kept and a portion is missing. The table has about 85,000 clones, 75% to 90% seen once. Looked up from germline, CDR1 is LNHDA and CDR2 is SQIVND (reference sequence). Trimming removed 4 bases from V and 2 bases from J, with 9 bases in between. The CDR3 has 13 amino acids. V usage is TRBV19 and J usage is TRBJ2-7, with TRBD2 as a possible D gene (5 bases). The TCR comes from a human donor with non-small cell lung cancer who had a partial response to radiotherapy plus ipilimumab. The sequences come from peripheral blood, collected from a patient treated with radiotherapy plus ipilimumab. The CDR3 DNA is TGTGCCAGTAGTAAGGAGGAGACCTACGAGCAGTACTTC. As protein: CASSKEETYEQYF.